The present T cell receptor (beta chain) was sequenced within a study of shared T cell receptors in the human thymus. Sequencing was performed with immunoSEQ multiplex PCR; in TCRdb, only in-frame clones are kept and a portion is missing. The data contain roughly 660,000 clones, approximately 90% of them singletons. The CDR3 sequence is 15 residues long. The ends lost 6 bases at V and 8 bases at J; junction bases unmatched: 14. The germline V gene has CDR1 LNHDA and CDR2 SQIVND (reference sequence). The same specimen was also included in a second study, on human thymus T cells. That paper notes: Thymus was obtained from resections taken during corrective heart surgery. Apparent bias marked the V and J gene usage of thymic and blood repertoires.

Sequencing input: thymocytes. The clonotype originates from a boy less than two years old with a congenital heart defect. The rearrangement links TRBV19 to TRBJ2-7; 9 nucleotides match TRBD1. CDR3 region: CASSPSRDRAGKQYF. CDR3 in DNA: TGTGCCAGTAGCCCCAGCAGGGACAGGGCAGGGAAGCAGTACTTC.